This T cell receptor beta chain came from a study of T cell responses to AZD1222 COVID-19 vaccine. Method: immunoSEQ multiplex PCR; TCRdb's copy keeps in-frame clones and lacks some. The sample lists some 100,000 clones, about 89% seen once, with 4.2% in the top ten. The CDR3 is made up of 14 amino acids. The V gene's germline CDR1 is LGHNT and CDR2 FRNRAP. Trimming shortened V by 6 bases and J by 0 bases, and 9 bases separated the two germline ends. Sequences were derived from peripheral blood, sampled on day 0 of MenACWY control vaccination. The receptor was isolated from an adult in good health. This chain uses TRBV12-5 with TRBJ2-1; D gene unclear. The CDR3 loop is CASGATPSYNEQFF. In nucleotides, the CDR3 is TGTGCTAGTGGGGCAACGCCCTCCTACAATGAGCAGTTCTTC.